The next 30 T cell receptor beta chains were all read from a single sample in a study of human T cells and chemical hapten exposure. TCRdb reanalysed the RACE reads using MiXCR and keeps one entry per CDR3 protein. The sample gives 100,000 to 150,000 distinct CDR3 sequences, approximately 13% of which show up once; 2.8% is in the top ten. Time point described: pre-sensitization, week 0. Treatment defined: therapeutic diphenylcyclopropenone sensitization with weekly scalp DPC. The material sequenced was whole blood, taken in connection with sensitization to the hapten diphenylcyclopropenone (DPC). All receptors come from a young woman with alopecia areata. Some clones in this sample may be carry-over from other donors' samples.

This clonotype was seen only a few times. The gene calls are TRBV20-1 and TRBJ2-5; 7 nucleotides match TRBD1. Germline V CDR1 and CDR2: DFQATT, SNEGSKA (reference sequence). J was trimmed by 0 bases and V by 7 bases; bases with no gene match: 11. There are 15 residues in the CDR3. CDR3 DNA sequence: TGCAGTGGAGGCCGGGGACAGTTGTACCAAGAGACCCAGTACTTC. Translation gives CSGGRGQLYQETQYF.

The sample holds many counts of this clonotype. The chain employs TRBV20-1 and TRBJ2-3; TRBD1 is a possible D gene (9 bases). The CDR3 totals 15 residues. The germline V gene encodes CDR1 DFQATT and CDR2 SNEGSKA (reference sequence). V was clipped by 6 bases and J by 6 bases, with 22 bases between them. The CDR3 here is CSATGRDRATDTQYF. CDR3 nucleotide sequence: TGCAGTGCCACCGGGAGGGACAGGGCAACCGATACGCAGTATTTT.

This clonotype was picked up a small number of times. This chain's CDR3 is CASSDPIARGIEETQYF. CDR3 nucleotides: TGTGCCAGCAGTGATCCTATAGCGCGGGGTATAGAAGAGACCCAGTACTTC. The chain carries TRBV6-1 and TRBJ2-5; the D gene is possibly TRBD2 (6 bases). The CDR3 loop spans 17 amino acids. V lost 3 bases, J lost 3 bases, and 20 bases lay in between. Germline values: CDR1 MNHNS, CDR2 SASEGT.

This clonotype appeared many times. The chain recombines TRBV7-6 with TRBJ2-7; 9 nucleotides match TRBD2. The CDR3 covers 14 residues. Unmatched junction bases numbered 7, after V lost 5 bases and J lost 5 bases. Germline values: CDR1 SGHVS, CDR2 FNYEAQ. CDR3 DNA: TGTGCCAGCAGCATAAGCGGGGGGCCCCACGAGCAGTACTTC. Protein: CASSISGGPHEQYF.

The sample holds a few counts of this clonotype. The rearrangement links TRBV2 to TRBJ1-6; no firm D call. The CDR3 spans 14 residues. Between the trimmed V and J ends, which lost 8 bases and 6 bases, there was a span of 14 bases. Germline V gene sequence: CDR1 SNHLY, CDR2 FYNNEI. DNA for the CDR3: TGTGCCAGCGACTGGGCGTTAGGTAATTCACCCCTCCACTTT. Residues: CASDWALGNSPLHF. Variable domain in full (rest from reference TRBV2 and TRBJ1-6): EPEVTQTPSHQVTQMGQEVILRCVPISNHLYFYWYRQILGQKVEFLVSFYNNEISEKSEIFDDQFSVERPDGSNFTLKIRSTKLEDSAMYFCASDWALGNSPLHFGNGTRLTVT.

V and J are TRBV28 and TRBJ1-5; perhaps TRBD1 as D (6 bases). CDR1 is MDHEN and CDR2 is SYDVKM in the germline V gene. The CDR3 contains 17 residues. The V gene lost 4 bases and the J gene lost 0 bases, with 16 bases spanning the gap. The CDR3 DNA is TGTGCCAGCAGTTACCCGGGACATTCTTATAGCAATCAGCCCCAGCATTTT. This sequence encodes CASSYPGHSYSNQPQHF.

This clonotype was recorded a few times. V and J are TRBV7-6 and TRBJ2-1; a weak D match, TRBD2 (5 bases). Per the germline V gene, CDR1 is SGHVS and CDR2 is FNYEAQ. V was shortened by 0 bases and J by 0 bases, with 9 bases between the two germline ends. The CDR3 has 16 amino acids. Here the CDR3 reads CASSLAVGSSYNEQFF. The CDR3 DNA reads TGTGCCAGCAGCTTAGCCGTAGGGAGCTCCTACAATGAGCAGTTCTTC. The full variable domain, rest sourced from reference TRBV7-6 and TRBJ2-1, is GAGVSQSPRYKVTKRGQDVALRCDPISGHVSLYWYRQALGQGPEFLTYFNYEAQQDKSGLPNDRFSAERPEGSISTLTIQRTEQRDSAMYRCASSLAVGSSYNEQFFGPGTRLTVL.

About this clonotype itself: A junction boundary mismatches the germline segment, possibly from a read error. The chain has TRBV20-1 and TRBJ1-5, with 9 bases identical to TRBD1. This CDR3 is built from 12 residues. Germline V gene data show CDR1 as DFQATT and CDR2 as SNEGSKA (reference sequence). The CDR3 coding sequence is TGCAGTGCTCCTACCGGGACAGGGCATGTAACTTTT. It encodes CSAPTGTGHVTF.

CDR3 in DNA: TGTGCCAGCAGTCCCCCCCAGGCGTATGGCTACACCTTC. This sequence encodes CASSPPQAYGYTF. This chain uses TRBV28 with TRBJ1-2; D uncertain. The germline V gene encodes CDR1 MDHEN and CDR2 SYDVKM. The CDR3 extends over 13 amino acids. Trimming removed 5 bases from V and 5 bases from J, with 12 bases in between.

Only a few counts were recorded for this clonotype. The CDR3 sequence is CASSVRGDAEKLFF. CDR3 DNA: TGTGCCAGCAGCGTAAGAGGGGATGCTGAAAAACTGTTTTTT. The rearrangement joins TRBV9 to TRBJ1-4, with D perhaps matching TRBD1 (5 bases). From germline, CDR1 is SGDLS and CDR2 YYNGEE. V shed 1 base and J shed 7 bases, with 11 bases lying between them. CDR3 length equals 14 residues.

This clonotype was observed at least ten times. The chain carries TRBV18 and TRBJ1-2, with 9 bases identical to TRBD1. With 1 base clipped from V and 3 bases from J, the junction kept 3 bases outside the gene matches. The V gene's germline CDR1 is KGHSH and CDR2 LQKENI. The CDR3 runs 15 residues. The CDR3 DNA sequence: TGTGCCAGCTCACCACTGGGACAGGGAGACTATGGCTACACCTTC. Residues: CASSPLGQGDYGYTF.

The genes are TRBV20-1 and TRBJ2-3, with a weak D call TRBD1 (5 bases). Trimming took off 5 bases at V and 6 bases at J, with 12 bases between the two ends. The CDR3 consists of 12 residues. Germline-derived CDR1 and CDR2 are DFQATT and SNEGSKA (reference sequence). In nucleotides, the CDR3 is TGCAGTGCTTCCGACAGTGCTGATACGCAGTATTTT. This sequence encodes CSASDSADTQYF.

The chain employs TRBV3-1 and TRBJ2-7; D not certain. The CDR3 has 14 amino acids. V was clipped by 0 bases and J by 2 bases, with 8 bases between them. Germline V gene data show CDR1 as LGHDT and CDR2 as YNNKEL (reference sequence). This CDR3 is CASSQEWLPYEQYF. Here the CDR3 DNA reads TGTGCCAGCAGCCAAGAATGGCTACCCTACGAGCAGTACTTC.

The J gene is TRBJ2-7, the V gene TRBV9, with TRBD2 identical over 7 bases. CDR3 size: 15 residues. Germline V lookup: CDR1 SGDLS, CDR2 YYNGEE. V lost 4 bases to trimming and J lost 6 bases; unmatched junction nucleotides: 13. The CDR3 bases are TGTGCCAGCAGCTCCCGAGGGGCGGGGGATGTCGAGCAGTACTTC. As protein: CASSSRGAGDVEQYF.

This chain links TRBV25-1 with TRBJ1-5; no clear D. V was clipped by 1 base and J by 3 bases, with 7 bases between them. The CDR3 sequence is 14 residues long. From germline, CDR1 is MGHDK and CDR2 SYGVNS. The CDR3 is CASSEWRINQPQHF. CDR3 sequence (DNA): TGTGCCAGCAGTGAATGGCGGATCAATCAGCCCCAGCATTTT.

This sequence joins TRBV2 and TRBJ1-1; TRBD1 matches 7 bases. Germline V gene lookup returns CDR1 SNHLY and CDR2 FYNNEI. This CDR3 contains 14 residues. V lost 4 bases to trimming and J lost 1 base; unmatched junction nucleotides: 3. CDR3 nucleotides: TGTGCCAGCAGTGCATCAGGGGGGAACACTGAAGCTTTCTTT. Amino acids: CASSASGGNTEAFF.

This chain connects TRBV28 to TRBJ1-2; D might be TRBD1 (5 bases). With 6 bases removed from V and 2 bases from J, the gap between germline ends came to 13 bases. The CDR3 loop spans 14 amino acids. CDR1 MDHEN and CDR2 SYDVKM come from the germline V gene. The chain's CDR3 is CASRMRGVNYGYTF. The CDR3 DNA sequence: TGTGCCAGCAGGATGCGGGGGGTGAACTATGGCTACACCTTC.

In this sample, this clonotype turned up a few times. CDR3 coding DNA: TGCAGCGTCACGGTGGGGAACACTGAAGCTTTCTTT. It is translated as CSVTVGNTEAFF. The rearrangement joins TRBV29-1 to TRBJ1-1; D not resolved. CDR3 length equals 12 residues. Per the germline V gene, CDR1 is SQVTM and CDR2 is ANQGSEA. V dropped 6 bases and J dropped 1 base, with 9 bases sitting between them.

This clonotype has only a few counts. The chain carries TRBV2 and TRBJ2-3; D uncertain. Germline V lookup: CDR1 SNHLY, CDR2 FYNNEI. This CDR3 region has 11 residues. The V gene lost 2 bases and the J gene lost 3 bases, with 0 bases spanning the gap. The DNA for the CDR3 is TGTGCCAGCAGTGAAACAGATACGCAGTATTTT. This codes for CASSETDTQYF.

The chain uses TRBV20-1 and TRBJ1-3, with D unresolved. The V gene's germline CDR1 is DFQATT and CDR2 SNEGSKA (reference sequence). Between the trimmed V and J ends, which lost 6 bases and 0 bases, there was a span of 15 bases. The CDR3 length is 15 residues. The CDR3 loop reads CSAISRQGSGNTIYF. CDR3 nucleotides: TGCAGTGCGATTAGCCGTCAAGGCTCTGGAAACACCATATATTTT.

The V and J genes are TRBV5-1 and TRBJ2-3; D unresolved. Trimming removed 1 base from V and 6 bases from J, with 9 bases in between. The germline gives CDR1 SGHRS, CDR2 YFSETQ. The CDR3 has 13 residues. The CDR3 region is CASSLPRGDTQYF. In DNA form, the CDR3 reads TGCGCCAGCAGCTTGCCCCGTGGGGATACGCAGTATTTT.

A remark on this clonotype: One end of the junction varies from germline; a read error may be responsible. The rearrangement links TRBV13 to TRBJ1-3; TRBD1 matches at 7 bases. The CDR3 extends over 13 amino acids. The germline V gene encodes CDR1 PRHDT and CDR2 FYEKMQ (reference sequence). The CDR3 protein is CASSLGRDGTENF. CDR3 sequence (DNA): TGTGCCAGCAGTCTAGGCCGAGACGGGACAGAGAATTTT.

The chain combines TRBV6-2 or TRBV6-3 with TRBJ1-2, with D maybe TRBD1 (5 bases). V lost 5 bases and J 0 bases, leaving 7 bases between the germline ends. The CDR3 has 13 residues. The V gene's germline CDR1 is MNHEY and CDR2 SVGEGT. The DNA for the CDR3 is TGTGCCAGCAGTCGGGGGGCTAACTATGGCTACACCTTC. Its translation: CASSRGANYGYTF.

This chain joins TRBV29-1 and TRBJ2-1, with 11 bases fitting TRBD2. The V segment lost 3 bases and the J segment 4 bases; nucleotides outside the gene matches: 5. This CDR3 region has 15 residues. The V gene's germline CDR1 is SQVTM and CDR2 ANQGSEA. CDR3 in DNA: TGCAGCGTTGAGTTTGGACTAGCGGGTTACAATGAGCAGTTCTTC. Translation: CSVEFGLAGYNEQFF.

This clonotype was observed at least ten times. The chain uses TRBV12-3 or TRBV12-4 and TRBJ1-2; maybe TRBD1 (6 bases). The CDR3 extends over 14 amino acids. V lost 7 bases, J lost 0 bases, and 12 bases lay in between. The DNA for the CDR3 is TGTGCCAGCACCCGGGACACCCCTAACTATGGCTACACCTTC. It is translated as CASTRDTPNYGYTF.

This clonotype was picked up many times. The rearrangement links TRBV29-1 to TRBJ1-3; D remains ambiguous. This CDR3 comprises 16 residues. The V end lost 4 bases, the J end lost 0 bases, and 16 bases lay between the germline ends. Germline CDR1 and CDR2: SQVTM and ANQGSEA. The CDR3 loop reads CSVVAAMGVSGNTIYF. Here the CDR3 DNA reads TGCAGCGTTGTCGCCGCGATGGGTGTCTCTGGAAACACCATATATTTT. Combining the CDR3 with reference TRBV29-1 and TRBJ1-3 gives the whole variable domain SAVISQKPSRDICQRGTSLTIQCQVDSQVTMMFWYRQQPGQSLTLIATANQGSEATYESGFVIDKFPISRPNLTFSTLTVSNMSPEDSSIYLCSVVAAMGVSGNTIYFGEGSWLTVV.

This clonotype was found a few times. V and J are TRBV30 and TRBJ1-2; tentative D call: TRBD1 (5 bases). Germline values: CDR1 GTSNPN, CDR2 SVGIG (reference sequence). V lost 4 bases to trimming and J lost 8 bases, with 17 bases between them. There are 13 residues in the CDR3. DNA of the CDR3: TGTGCCTGGACAGGGAAGACATTATGGGGCTACACCTTC. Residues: CAWTGKTLWGYTF.

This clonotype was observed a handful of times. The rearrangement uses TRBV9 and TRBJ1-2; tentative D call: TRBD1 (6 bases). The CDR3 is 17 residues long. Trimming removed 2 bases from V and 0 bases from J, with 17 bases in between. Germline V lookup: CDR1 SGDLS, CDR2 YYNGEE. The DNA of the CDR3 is TGTGCCAGCAGCGTCGGGACATCGGCAGGCCCTAACTATGGCTACACCTTC. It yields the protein CASSVGTSAGPNYGYTF.

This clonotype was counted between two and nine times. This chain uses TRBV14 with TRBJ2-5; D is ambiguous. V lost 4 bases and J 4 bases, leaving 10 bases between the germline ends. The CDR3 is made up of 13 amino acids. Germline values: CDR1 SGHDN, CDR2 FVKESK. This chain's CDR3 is CASSLSPRETQYF. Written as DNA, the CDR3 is TGTGCCAGCAGCCTAAGCCCGCGAGAGACCCAGTACTTC.

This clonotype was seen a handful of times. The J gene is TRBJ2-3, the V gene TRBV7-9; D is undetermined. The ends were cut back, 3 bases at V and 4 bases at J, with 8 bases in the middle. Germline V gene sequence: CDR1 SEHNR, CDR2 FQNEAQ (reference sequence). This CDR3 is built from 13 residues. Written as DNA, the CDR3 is TGTGCCAGCAGCTTCGGTAGCTCAGATACGCAGTATTTT. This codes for CASSFGSSDTQYF.